This T cell receptor (beta chain) originates from a study of regulatory T cells in long-lasting Graves disease. Study findings and constraints: Thyroid tissue was not sampled; only peripheral blood was.

V dropped 4 bases and J dropped 4 bases, with 11 bases sitting between them. The CDR3 is made up of 12 amino acids. Germline V gene data show CDR1 as GTSNPN and CDR2 as SVGIG (reference sequence). Library construction for TCR beta used iRepertoire HTBI primers and Arm-PCR of CDR3 regions. Each CDR3 protein gets one entry after TCRdb re-called the multiplex PCR reads with MiXCR. There are approximately 690,000 distinct CDR3 sequences in the sample; 25% to 35% occur only once, and under 50% lies in the top ten. This clonotype was observed a few times. Its antigen remains unknown. Time point given: persistent/refractory GD, antithyroid drugs over 5 years with positive TRAb. RNA extracted from PBMCs served as the sequencing template.

This clonotype was sampled from a female donor with Graves disease. The starting material was peripheral blood mononuclear cells (PBMCs), obtained when the disease was refractory, from a patient treated with antithyroid drugs. The chain carries TRBV30 and TRBJ2-7, with a possible D match to TRBD2 (6 bases). CDR3 region: CAWKMGGYEQYF. CDR3 DNA: TGTGCCTGGAAAATGGGAGGTTACGAGCAGTACTTC. Full variable domain (missing parts from reference TRBV30 and TRBJ2-7): SQTIHQWPATLVQPVGSPLSLECTVEGTSNPNLYWYRQAAGRGLQLLFYSVGIGQISSEVPQNLSASRPQDRQFILSSKKLLLSDSGFYLCAWKMGGYEQYFGPGTRLTVT.